Each of the 7 T cell receptor beta chains below was sequenced from the same sample in a study of T cell repertoires in ileal Crohn's disease. The protocol was immunoSEQ multiplex PCR, while the TCRdb copy is restricted to in-frame clones and leaves out a portion. The sample holds thousands of clones, around 81% seen once. Sequencing was carried out using ileal tissue. Receptors originate from an adult with Crohn's disease.

The chain carries TRBV5-6 and TRBJ2-7; D might be TRBD1 (5 bases). Germline assignment: CDR1 SGHDT and CDR2 YYEEEE. Deletions cut 0 bases from V and 5 bases from J, with 12 bases between. The CDR3 covers 14 residues. The chain's CDR3 is CASSLGQGHHEQYF. The CDR3 DNA follows: TGTGCCAGCAGCTTGGGCCAGGGTCACCACGAGCAGTACTTC.

This clone was detected only a few times. The chain carries TRBV4-1 and TRBJ1-2; D gene ambiguous. The CDR3 has 14 amino acids. Germline CDR1 MGHRA, CDR2 YSYEKL. V lost 0 bases, J lost 4 bases, and 9 bases lay in between. The CDR3 region has the DNA TGCGCCAGCAGCCAAGATCGGGGTTTCTATGGCTACACCTTC. Amino acid sequence: CASSQDRGFYGYTF.

CDR3 coding DNA: TGTGCCAGCATCGATCTAGCGGGAGGGCCCCGCGAGCAGTACTTC. Encoded protein: CASIDLAGGPREQYF. The chain links TRBV2 to TRBJ2-7; 12 nucleotides match TRBD2. The germline gives CDR1 SNHLY, CDR2 FYNNEI. This CDR3 contains 15 residues. Trimming at V came to 7 bases and at J to 6 bases, leaving 10 bases not matched to a gene.

This rearrangement joins TRBV11-2 to TRBJ2-2; 7 bases map to TRBD2. Germline loops: CDR1 SGHAT, CDR2 FQNNGV. The ends lost 1 base at V and 6 bases at J; junction bases unmatched: 8. This CDR3 is built from 16 residues. CDR3 bases: TGTGCCAGCAGCTTAGTCCTAGCGGTTAACGCCGGGGAGCTGTTTTTT. Protein product: CASSLVLAVNAGELFF.

This rearrangement joins TRBV10-3 to TRBJ2-7, with 10 bases matching TRBD2. After removal of 0 bases from V and 6 bases from J, the junction contained 5 bases not matched to a gene. This CDR3 has 15 residues. The germline gives CDR1 ENHRY, CDR2 SYGVKD. The CDR3 nucleotides are TGTGCCATCAGTGAGTCGTCTAGCGGGAGAGGCGAGCAGTACTTC. Protein: CAISESSSGRGEQYF.

The chain has TRBV4-1 and TRBJ1-6; 7 bases are shared with TRBD1. Germline lookup yields CDR1 MGHRA and CDR2 YSYEKL. Trimming cost V 1 base and J 3 bases; bases outside gene matches: 3. This CDR3 comprises 16 residues. In DNA form, the CDR3 reads TGCGCCAGCAGCCAAGTGGGGGACAGCTATAATTCACCCCTCCACTTT. This encodes CASSQVGDSYNSPLHF.

J is TRBJ1-5 and V is TRBV25-1; D gene uncertain. Deletions cut 2 bases from V and 3 bases from J, with 11 bases between. This CDR3 is 15 amino acids long. Germline values: CDR1 MGHDK, CDR2 SYGVNS. In DNA form, the CDR3 reads TGTGCCAGCAGTGAAGGTTCCGGAGTCAATCAGCCCCAGCATTTT. Translation: CASSEGSGVNQPQHF.